The clone carrying this T cell receptor beta chain showed up just a few times. The antigen is undetermined. The library put unique molecular identifiers onto individual cDNA molecules. Using its own MiXCR run on the RACE reads, TCRdb lists one record per CDR3 protein. The data show more than 75,000 distinct CDR3 sequences, with 7% to 10% seen just once and 2% to 2.5% held by the top ten. These data are taken from a study of human T cells and chemical hapten exposure. Study-level information: Sensitizing treatment utilized 2% DPC over an approximately 2 cm by approximately 2 cm portion of upper inner arm skin.

Study-level findings and limits: Expanded TCRs showed more large CDR3 clusters than pre-sensitization or healthy control sets.

The CDR3 contains 18 residues. V lost 5 bases to trimming and J lost 5 bases; unmatched junction nucleotides: 10. Germline CDR1 is MNHEY and CDR2 is SVGEGT. Described time point: patch test 2, 6 weeks after DPC sensitization. Documented treatment: therapeutic diphenylcyclopropenone sensitization with weekly scalp DPC. This TCR derives from a woman between 35 and 50 years old with alopecia areata. Some clones in this sample may be carry-over from other donors' samples. The chain employs TRBV6-2 or TRBV6-3 and TRBJ2-1; 15 nucleotides align to TRBD2. The sample here was whole blood, taken in connection with sensitization to the hapten diphenylcyclopropenone (DPC). CDR3 sequence: CASSLRSWTSGRDNEQFF. The CDR3 DNA reads as TGTGCCAGCAGTCTTCGTTCCTGGACTAGCGGGAGGGACAATGAGCAGTTCTTC.